One and the same sample provided the 16 T cell receptor beta chains below, sequenced in a study of cytomegalovirus exposure and HLA in healthy donors. 60 Vbeta and 13 Jbeta primers were used in PCR. The assay was immunoSEQ multiplex PCR, and TCRdb's table has in-frame clones only and misses some. Among 130,000 or so clones listed, around 73% were seen once. Sequenced: PBMCs. All receptors derive from a female donor in good health and CMV-seronegative.

V and J are TRBV7-3 and TRBJ2-5, with TRBD2 matching over 9 bases. Germline CDR1 is SGHTA and CDR2 is FQGTGA. This CDR3 is 15 amino acids long. Trimming took 3 bases from V and 5 from J; bases not matched to a gene: 7. The DNA of the CDR3 is TGTGCCAGCAGCTTTGGGCGGGGGGGCGCCGAGACCCAGTACTTC. It yields the protein CASSFGRGGAETQYF.

J is TRBJ1-1 and V is TRBV7-9; 8 bases agree with TRBD1. The CDR3 covers 15 residues. Per germline, CDR1 SEHNR and CDR2 FQNEAQ (reference sequence). V was clipped by 4 bases and J by 4 bases; unmatched bases: 8. CDR3 nucleotides: TGTGCCAGCAGCTCAGCGCAGGGGGCGGGCACTGAAGCTTTCTTT. As protein: CASSSAQGAGTEAFF.

J is TRBJ2-6 and V is TRBV5-1; a possible D gene is TRBD1 (6 bases). Germline V CDR1 and CDR2: SGHRS, YFSETQ. Trimming pared 2 bases from V and 0 bases from J, leaving 18 bases between. This CDR3 spans 19 amino acids. The CDR3 nucleotides read TGCGCCAGCAGCTTTTCTGGACAGAGGAACCGCTCTGGGGCCAACGTCCTGACTTTC. This sequence encodes CASSFSGQRNRSGANVLTF.

This chain joins TRBV7-3 and TRBJ2-7, with 10 bases lining up with TRBD2. The ends lost 1 base at V and 7 bases at J; junction bases unmatched: 7. CDR3 length: 15 amino acids. Germline assignment: CDR1 SGHTA and CDR2 FQGTGA. CDR3 loop: CASSLSASGSSEQYF. The CDR3 coding sequence is TGTGCCAGCAGCTTAAGTGCTAGCGGGAGCAGTGAGCAGTACTTC.

The rearrangement uses TRBV7-3 and TRBJ2-2, with D perhaps matching TRBD2 (5 bases). Trimming left V 1 base short and J 7 bases short, with 16 bases between. The CDR3 length is 16 residues. CDR1 SGHTA and CDR2 FQGTGA come from the germline V gene. The CDR3 spells CASSLIRLGLGGELFF. The CDR3 coding sequence is TGTGCCAGCAGCTTAATTCGACTCGGACTCGGCGGGGAGCTGTTTTTT.

V gene TRBV19 combines with J gene TRBJ1-1; TRBD1 might be the D (6 bases). Trimming removed 6 bases from V and 2 bases from J, with 19 bases in between. CDR3 length: 16 residues. The V gene's germline CDR1 is LNHDA and CDR2 SQIVND (reference sequence). CDR3 residues: CASSQKAGHANTEAFF. DNA for the CDR3: TGTGCCAGTAGCCAGAAAGCGGGACATGCTAACACTGAAGCTTTCTTT.

The chain carries TRBV6-1 and TRBJ1-2; a weak D match, TRBD1 (5 bases). V shed 3 bases and J shed 4 bases, with 18 bases lying between them. The CDR3 has 16 amino acids. CDR1 MNHNS and CDR2 SASEGT come from the germline V gene. The CDR3 region is CASSEGLDSGAYGYTF. The CDR3 coding sequence is TGTGCCAGCAGTGAGGGACTCGACAGCGGGGCCTATGGCTACACCTTC.

For this clone: The junction shows a germline mismatch at one end, possibly a read error. This sequence joins TRBV7-9 and TRBJ1-2, with D hard to call. The V gene's germline CDR1 is SEHNR and CDR2 FQNEAQ (reference sequence). CDR3 length: 13 residues. CDR3: CSSIRRGNYGYTF. DNA of the CDR3: TGTTCCAGCATTCGCCGCGGAAATTATGGCTACACCTTC.

The CDR3 here is CASSLRQGGWEQYF. The DNA of the CDR3 is TGCGCCAGCAGCCTACGACAGGGTGGGTGGGAGCAGTACTTC. V is TRBV5-1 and J is TRBJ2-7, with TRBD1 matching 7 bases. The CDR3 extends over 14 amino acids. Unmatched junction bases numbered 11, after V lost 4 bases and J lost 7 bases. Looked up from germline, CDR1 is SGHRS and CDR2 is YFSETQ.

J is TRBJ2-5 and V is TRBV7-2; 13 positions match TRBD2. The CDR3 runs 19 residues. The V gene end was trimmed by 5 bases and the J gene end by 0 bases; junction bases not matched to a gene: 12. Germline values: CDR1 SGHTA, CDR2 FQGNSA. CDR3 coding DNA: TGTGCCAGCAGCAAATCCGGGACTAGCGGGGACTCGTACCAAGAGACCCAGTACTTC. Protein product: CASSKSGTSGDSYQETQYF.

This chain uses TRBV6-1 with TRBJ2-7, with TRBD1 as a possible D gene (5 bases). V lost 2 bases and J lost 5, with 13 bases in between. Per the germline V gene, CDR1 is MNHNS and CDR2 is SASEGT. The CDR3 totals 14 residues. The CDR3 nucleotides read TGTGCCAGCAGTGAACAGGGAATAAGGAACGAGCAGTACTTC. Translation: CASSEQGIRNEQYF.

This chain joins TRBV5-1 and TRBJ1-1; D perhaps matches TRBD1 (5 bases). This CDR3 comprises 15 residues. Trimming cost V 0 bases and J 2 bases, with 11 bases left between them. Germline V CDR1 and CDR2: SGHRS, YFSETQ. This CDR3 is CASSLVRGKNTEAFF. The CDR3 nucleotides are TGCGCCAGCAGCTTGGTACGGGGGAAAAACACTGAAGCTTTCTTT. Looking up the rest from reference TRBV5-1 and TRBJ1-1 gives the full variable domain: KAGVTQTPRYLIKTRGQQVTLSCSPISGHRSVSWYQQTPGQGLQFLFEYFSETQRNKGNFPGRFSGRQFSNSRSEMNVSTLELGDSALYLCASSLVRGKNTEAFFGQGTRLTVV.

V gene TRBV6-1 combines with J gene TRBJ2-7; 10 nucleotides align to TRBD1. Germline values: CDR1 MNHNS, CDR2 SASEGT. This CDR3 contains 14 residues. V lost 1 base, J lost 3 bases, and 0 bases stayed unmatched. In nucleotides, the CDR3 is TGTGCCAGCAGTGAAGGGACAGGGGGCTACGAGCAGTACTTC. Residues: CASSEGTGGYEQYF.

This clone has a single count. This chain joins TRBV15 and TRBJ2-3; weak D call: TRBD2 (6 bases). CDR1 and CDR2 (germline): LNHNV, YYDKDF (reference sequence). The V and J ends lost 3 bases and 5 bases respectively, with 12 bases between them. The CDR3 is 14 amino acids. The CDR3: CATSSPLGGDTQYF. The CDR3 DNA reads as TGTGCCACCAGCAGTCCCTTGGGGGGAGATACGCAGTATTTT.

The V call is TRBV6-5, the J call TRBJ1-2; maybe TRBD1 (5 bases). Trimming took 0 bases from V and 8 from J, leaving 10 bases between them. This CDR3 has 13 residues. CDR1 and CDR2 from the germline V gene are MNHEY and SVGAGI. CDR3 loop: CASSYSNRPGYTF. DNA for the CDR3: TGTGCCAGCAGTTACTCTAACAGGCCGGGCTACACCTTC.

The chain is built from TRBV14 and TRBJ1-5; tentative D call: TRBD1 (5 bases). V was clipped by 3 bases and J by 3 bases, with 6 bases between them. Germline V gives CDR1 SGHDN, CDR2 FVKESK. The CDR3 length is 13 residues. CDR3 nucleotides: TGTGCCAGCAGCCAGACAGTCAATCAGCCCCAGCATTTT. Translated: CASSQTVNQPQHF. The whole variable domain, filled in from reference TRBV14 and TRBJ1-5, reads EAGVTQFPSHSVIEKGQTVTLRCDPISGHDNLYWYRRVMGKEIKFLLHFVKESKQDESGMPNNRFLAERTGGTYSTLKVQPAELEDSGVYFCASSQTVNQPQHFGDGTRLSIL.